This is a list of T cell receptor beta chains from one sample in a study of T cell responses to AZD1222 COVID-19 vaccine. Produced via immunoSEQ multiplex PCR; TCRdb's table is partial and in-frame only. The table shows around 130,000 clones, with approximately 90% occurring only once. The source material was peripheral blood, sampled 28 days after the second AZD1222 dose. These receptors came from an adult who received the AZD1222 COVID-19 vaccine. CDR3s leave out the opening cysteine and the closing phenylalanine or tryptophan. Not all rows give a size; the values are once, few, many and, for expanded clones, a class.

abundance | v_gene | CDR3aa
NA | TRBV10-3 | ATVPGASTDTQY
NA | TRBV2 | ASSIQVDKNIQY
NA | TRBV7-8 | ASSRTGYGANTEAF
NA | TRBV5-1 | ASSLGPEAYGYT
NA | TRBV7-2 | ASSLAPTFSDTQY
NA | TRBV10-3 | AISEGGMAEAF
NA | TRBV7-3 | ASSLLALETQY
NA | TRBV5-1 | ASSLMAVRTSGGGEQF
NA | TRBV27 | ASRKAHNYT
NA | TRBV12-3/TRBV12-4 | ASSLRDTQY
NA | TRBV7-2 | ASSFHGDSNEKLF
few | TRBV7-2 | ASRGGGGRDTQY
NA | TRBV4-1 | ASRSLAGSYNEQF
NA | TRBV27 | ASSFPGGTEAF
NA | TRBV7-2 | ASSSGTGMGYGYT